Sequencing of this T cell receptor (beta chain) was carried out in a study of cytomegalovirus exposure and HLA in healthy donors. Study information: Early release data held about 92 million unique TCRs from HLA-typed donors.

CDR1 and CDR2 from the germline V gene are GTSNPN and SVGIG (reference sequence). V was trimmed by 2 bases and J by 0 bases, leaving 2 bases between them. This CDR3 spans 11 amino acids. Amplification used 60 Vbeta primers and 13 Jbeta primers. The data were produced by immunoSEQ multiplex PCR, yet TCRdb's version contains in-frame clones alone and is incomplete. The table records approximately 130,000 clones, around 74% of them present only once. The specimen sequenced was PBMCs. This chain uses TRBV30 with TRBJ2-7; no reliable D call. The clonotype originates from a man aged 30-40 years in good health and CMV-seronegative. The CDR3: CAWSLSYEQYF. CDR3 nucleotides: TGTGCCTGGAGTCTCTCCTACGAGCAGTACTTC.